These 19 T cell receptor beta chains share one sample of origin, sequenced in a study of CD8+CD57+ T cells in acquired aplastic anemia. Profiles of TCR beta VDJ and CDR3 were generated from a genomic DNA template. TCRdb processed the reads anew with MiXCR; each CDR3 protein has one entry. The data show some 280,000 distinct CDR3 sequences, 55% to 65% seen once. Sequencing was performed on sorted CD4+, CD8+, or CD8+CD57+ T cells (not recorded which) from PBMCs. These receptors were taken from a human donor with severe aplastic anemia or a healthy control (not recorded which).

This clonotype was picked up one time. The rearrangement links TRBV12-3 or TRBV12-4 to TRBJ2-7, with 8 nucleotides matching TRBD1. V shed 7 bases and J 2 bases; nucleotides not matched to a gene: 4. This CDR3 contains 13 residues. The CDR3 DNA is TGTGCCAGCACCTCGGACAGGGCCTACGAGCAGTACTTC. Its protein product is CASTSDRAYEQYF.

In its sample, this clonotype was seen a few times. This chain connects TRBV14 to TRBJ1-2, with a weak D call TRBD1 (6 bases). V was trimmed by 1 base and J by 4 bases, leaving 10 bases between them. This CDR3 is built from 14 residues. CDR1 SGHDN and CDR2 FVKESK come from the germline V gene. CDR3 sequence (DNA): TGTGCCAGCAGCCAAGCGGACAGCTCCTATGGCTACACCTTC. Residues: CASSQADSSYGYTF.

This clonotype was counted at least ten times. The chain combines TRBV11-2 with TRBJ2-5; 7 bases map to TRBD2. With 5 bases clipped from V and 4 bases from J, the junction kept 13 bases outside the gene matches. The V gene's germline CDR1 is SGHAT and CDR2 FQNNGV. The CDR3 sequence is 16 residues long. The CDR3 loop is CASSPTGGGSPETQYF. The CDR3 DNA is TGTGCCAGCAGCCCCACCGGCGGGGGATCCCCAGAGACCCAGTACTTC.

The chain couples TRBV20-1 to TRBJ2-5, with D maybe TRBD1 (6 bases). This CDR3 has 13 residues. V was clipped by 6 bases and J by 7 bases, with 18 bases between them. Germline V CDR1 and CDR2: DFQATT, SNEGSKA (reference sequence). CDR3 in DNA: TGCAGTGCACCGACAGGCCGAATTGCGACCCAGTACTTC. Translating it yields CSAPTGRIATQYF.

This clonotype has a handful of counts. This chain uses TRBV7-6 with TRBJ2-5; no definite D call. Trimming cost V 1 base and J 1 base, with 4 bases left between them. CDR1 is SGHVS, CDR2 FNYEAQ, per germline. This CDR3 comprises 13 residues. CDR3 in amino acids: CASSLDSQETQYF. The CDR3 DNA reads TGTGCCAGCAGCTTAGACAGCCAAGAGACCCAGTACTTC.

The chain has TRBV19 and TRBJ2-1; unclear D gene. There are 15 residues in the CDR3. V gave up 2 bases and J gave up 2 bases, with 10 bases separating them. Germline V gives CDR1 LNHDA, CDR2 SQIVND (reference sequence). This CDR3 is CASSITVTPYNEQFF. DNA for the CDR3: TGTGCCAGTAGTATAACCGTAACTCCCTACAATGAGCAGTTCTTC.

This clonotype has at least ten counts. The gene calls are TRBV4-3 and TRBJ1-2, with unresolved D. CDR1 and CDR2 from the germline V gene are LGHNA and YSLEER. Trimming shortened V by 0 bases and J by 0 bases, and 8 bases separated the two germline ends. The CDR3 sequence is 15 residues long. The CDR3 DNA reads as TGCGCCAGCAGCCAAGACCCCAGGACTAACTATGGCTACACCTTC. This sequence encodes CASSQDPRTNYGYTF.

A note on this clonotype: Lacking the conserved final phenylalanine or tryptophan, this CDR3 likely reflects a read error. The chain couples TRBV4-2 to TRBJ2-7, with a weak D call TRBD1 (6 bases). The CDR3 covers 15 residues. The V gene's germline CDR1 is LGHNA and CDR2 YNFKEQ. CDR3 nucleotides: TGTGCCAGCGGCCAAGTGGTAGGGGGAACGTACGAGCAGTACCTC. Encoded protein: CASGQVVGGTYEQYL.

This clonotype was seen many times. This sequence joins TRBV6-6 and TRBJ1-4; D call uncertain. This CDR3 has 12 amino acids. V gave up 11 bases and J gave up 4 bases, with 11 bases separating them. Germline assignment: CDR1 MNHNY and CDR2 SVGAGI (reference sequence). The CDR3 DNA follows: TGTGCCTCTAAGCGCGTTAATGAAAAACTGTTTTTT. This sequence encodes CASKRVNEKLFF.

This clonotype was counted once. The chain uses TRBV2 and TRBJ1-2, with D hard to call. V was cut by 1 base and J by 8 bases, with 17 bases left in between. The germline CDR1 and CDR2 sequences are SNHLY and FYNNEI. CDR3 length: 15 residues. The CDR3 sequence: CASSEGRLGLYGYTF. The CDR3 DNA reads TGTGCCAGCAGTGAAGGAAGGCTGGGGTTATACGGCTACACCTTC.

Comment on this clonotype: The junction departs from germline at one end; a sequencing error may be responsible. V is TRBV7-6 and J is TRBJ2-7, with a weak D call TRBD2 (7 bases). Germline loops: CDR1 SGHVS, CDR2 FNYEAQ. This CDR3 has 14 amino acids. CDR3 coding DNA: TGTGCCAGCAGCAGGACGGGGGGCTCCCACGAGCAGTACTTC. Translating it yields CASSRTGGSHEQYF.

Turning to this clonotype: This is likely a read error, given that the CDR3 carries no conserved phenylalanine or tryptophan at its end. The chain joins TRBV2 to TRBJ1-1, with 8 positions matching TRBD1. This CDR3 contains 19 residues. V shed 2 bases, J shed 3 bases, and the junction held 17 bases outside the gene matches. Germline loops: CDR1 SNHLY, CDR2 FYNNEI. CDR3: CASSESSGFLGQVDTEAFL. The DNA of the CDR3 is TGTGCCAGCAGTGAAAGTTCTGGGTTCTTGGGACAGGTGGACACTGAAGCTTTCCTT.

This clonotype was seen ten or more times. The chain has TRBV6-5 and TRBJ1-4; D is unclear. Germline-derived CDR1 and CDR2 are MNHEY and SVGAGI. Trimming removed 3 bases at V and 10 bases at J, with 12 bases between. The CDR3 is 13 residues long. CDR3 bases: TGTGCCAGCAGTTATCGGCATAAGGGAAAACTGTTTTTT. It specifies CASSYRHKGKLFF.

The chain is built from TRBV10-1 and TRBJ2-7, with 7 bases identical to TRBD1. The CDR3 length is 15 residues. Germline trimming cut 0 bases from V and 4 bases from J; bases unmatched to any gene: 6. Germline V gene lookup returns CDR1 WNHNN and CDR2 SYGVQD (reference sequence). CDR3 sequence (DNA): TGCGCCAGCAGTGAGTCGGGCCAGGGGGTGTACGAGCAGTACTTC. Translating gives CASSESGQGVYEQYF.

This sequence joins TRBV10-2 and TRBJ2-2; 10 bases align to TRBD1. The CDR3 extends over 15 amino acids. The junction had 1 base not matched to a gene; V was cut back by 2 bases and J by 4 bases. Germline CDR1 is WSHSY and CDR2 is SAAADI. The CDR3 loop is CASSEGTGVTGELFF. The CDR3, as DNA: TGCGCCAGCAGTGAGGGGACAGGGGTCACCGGGGAGCTGTTTTTT.

A word on this clonotype: Since a much larger clone is just one base distant, this may be a read error. The chain links TRBV6-1 to TRBJ1-1; no clear D gene. The CDR3 has 14 amino acids. CDR1 and CDR2 (germline): MNHNS, SASEGT. V was pared by 6 bases and J by 1 base, with 12 bases between. The CDR3 sequence is CASRVRSANTEAFF. CDR3 coding DNA: TGTGCCAGCAGGGTCCGAAGCGCGAACACTGAAGCTTTCTTT.

The table lists this clonotype with many counts. The chain uses TRBV6-1 and TRBJ1-1; D is possibly TRBD1 (5 bases). The germline V and J ends were trimmed by 2 bases and 7 bases, with 14 bases remaining between them. This CDR3 is 14 amino acids long. Germline-derived CDR1 and CDR2 are MNHNS and SASEGT. The CDR3 spells CASSEYRGGVEAFF. The CDR3 DNA is TGTGCCAGCAGTGAATATAGGGGAGGGGTTGAAGCTTTCTTT.

This clonotype occurred a few times. The chain uses TRBV4-1 and TRBJ2-5; TRBD1 or TRBD2 may be the D gene (6 bases each). The germline V gene encodes CDR1 MGHRA and CDR2 YSYEKL. Trimming took 3 bases from V and 1 from J, leaving 12 bases between them. This CDR3 spans 15 amino acids. CDR3 loop: CASSQKGGSQETQYF. DNA of the CDR3: TGCGCCAGCAGCCAGAAGGGGGGCAGCCAAGAGACCCAGTACTTC.

The V call is TRBV9, the J call TRBJ2-6; 9 bases are shared with TRBD1. Germline V gives CDR1 SGDLS, CDR2 YYNGEE. V shed 0 bases and J 4 bases; nucleotides not matched to a gene: 5. This CDR3 has 17 residues. As DNA, the CDR3 is TGTGCCAGCAGCGTAGGGGACAGGGAAACCGGGGCCAACGTCCTGACTTTC. Its translation is CASSVGDRETGANVLTF.